A selection of T cell receptor beta chains follows, all from one sample in a study of T cell changes during pregnancy in multiple sclerosis. Generated by immunoSEQ multiplex PCR, the TCRdb table keeps only in-frame clones and is missing some. The sample gives tens of thousands of clones, 88% of which show up once; under 0.75% is in the top ten. The source material was CD4+ T cells from peripheral blood mononuclear cells, sampled in the first trimester of pregnancy. These receptors all come from a female donor with multiple sclerosis, enrolled in a pregnancy study. Each CDR3 is given with its conserved first and last residue. Each record gives: D gene, V gene, J gene, clone size, CDR3 DNA, CDR3 protein. D genes are given only for firm matches. Size is omitted from some rows. Given values are once, few, many or a class for expanded clones.

d_gene: .
v_gene: TRBV5-4
j_gene: TRBJ1-2
abundance: once
CDR3nt: TGTGCCAGCAGGCGGGAGGGACCCGACTATGGCTACACCTTC
CDR3aa: CASRREGPDYGYTF

d_gene: .
v_gene: TRBV7-3
j_gene: TRBJ2-4
abundance: .
CDR3nt: TGTGCCAGCAGCCTGGGTCCCCGAGGGAACATTCAGTACTTC
CDR3aa: CASSLGPRGNIQYF

d_gene: TRBD1
v_gene: TRBV11-2
j_gene: TRBJ1-5
abundance: .
CDR3nt: TGTGCCAGCAGCTTGGGACAGGGGAGAAATCAGCCCCAGCATTTT
CDR3aa: CASSLGQGRNQPQHF

d_gene: .
v_gene: TRBV6-1
j_gene: TRBJ1-2
abundance: .
CDR3nt: TGTGCCGGCAGTAGGGAGGCAGCTAACTATGGCTACACCTTC
CDR3aa: CAGSREAANYGYTF

d_gene: .
v_gene: TRBV18
j_gene: TRBJ2-7
abundance: .
CDR3nt: TGTGCCAGCTCACCAAGGGCGCCAGGGACAAGCGAGCAGTACTTC
CDR3aa: CASSPRAPGTSEQYF

d_gene: TRBD2
v_gene: TRBV4-1
j_gene: TRBJ2-1
abundance: .
CDR3nt: TGCGCCAGCAGCCAAGTGGATATGGGACTAGCGGCATACAATGAGCAGTTCTTC
CDR3aa: CASSQVDMGLAAYNEQFF

d_gene: .
v_gene: TRBV5-1
j_gene: TRBJ2-7
abundance: .
CDR3nt: TGCGCCAGCAGCTTGACGGGATACGAGCAGTACTTC
CDR3aa: CASSLTGYEQYF

d_gene: TRBD1
v_gene: TRBV4-1
j_gene: TRBJ1-2
abundance: few
CDR3nt: TGCGCCAGCAGCCAAGATCGCGCGGGTGGGCAGGGGGGATACGGCTACACCTTC
CDR3aa: CASSQDRAGGQGGYGYTF

d_gene: .
v_gene: TRBV2
j_gene: TRBJ1-6
abundance: .
CDR3nt: TGTGCCAGCAAGGGGCCCTCACCCCTCCACTTT
CDR3aa: CASKGPSPLHF

d_gene: .
v_gene: TRBV2
j_gene: TRBJ2-5
abundance: .
CDR3nt: TGTGCCAGCAGTGAAGTCAGGGTTCAAGAGACCCAGTACTTC
CDR3aa: CASSEVRVQETQYF

d_gene: .
v_gene: TRBV18
j_gene: TRBJ1-5
abundance: .
CDR3nt: TGTGCCAGCTCACCAGGACAGCCAAATCAGCCCCAGCATTTT
CDR3aa: CASSPGQPNQPQHF

d_gene: .
v_gene: TRBV30
j_gene: TRBJ1-2
abundance: .
CDR3nt: TGTGCCTGTCGGGCAGGGAACGGCTACACCTTC
CDR3aa: CACRAGNGYTF

d_gene: .
v_gene: TRBV25-1
j_gene: TRBJ1-3
abundance: .
CDR3nt: TGTGCCAGCAGCGCAGGGGTAAGAAACACCATATATTTT
CDR3aa: CASSAGVRNTIYF

d_gene: TRBD2
v_gene: TRBV5-1
j_gene: TRBJ2-7
abundance: .
CDR3nt: TGCGCCAGCAACTCTGTGACTAGCGGGACCTACGAGCAGTACTTC
CDR3aa: CASNSVTSGTYEQYF